Below are 4 T cell receptor beta chains sequenced from a single sample in a study of blood T cell repertoires in COVID-19. Measured with immunoSEQ multiplex PCR; TCRdb has only the in-frame clones, and not every one. The table lists roughly 160,000 clones, 84% of them singletons. The sequencing input was PBMCs or T cells enriched from blood (not recorded which). These receptors were collected from a man aged 45-60 years who had recovered from COVID-19.

J is TRBJ2-5 and V is TRBV7-2; the D is unclear. The CDR3 is 14 residues long. V was clipped by 0 bases and J by 2 bases, with 7 bases between them. The germline V gene has CDR1 SGHTA and CDR2 FQGNSA. The CDR3 sequence is CASSLAPRQETQYF. CDR3 DNA: TGTGCCAGCAGCTTAGCCCCCAGGCAAGAGACCCAGTACTTC.

This chain joins TRBV6-4 and TRBJ2-1, with 8 bases fitting TRBD2. V trimming: 0 bases; J trimming: 6 bases; junction bases outside the gene matches: 4. Germline CDR1 reads MRHNA; CDR2 reads SNTAGT. The CDR3 contains 15 residues. CDR3: CASSDSVAGSNEQFF. In DNA, the CDR3 is TGTGCCAGCAGTGACTCGGTAGCGGGGAGCAATGAGCAGTTCTTC.

V is TRBV3-1 (or the pseudogene TRBV3-2) and J is TRBJ2-3; TRBD1 aligns across 9 bases. The germline gives CDR1 LGHDT, CDR2 YNNKEL (reference sequence). Unmatched junction bases numbered 3, after V lost 4 bases and J lost 1 base. The CDR3 contains 15 residues. CDR3 sequence: CASSPWTGGTDTQYF. In DNA form, the CDR3 reads TGTGCCAGCAGCCCGTGGACAGGGGGCACAGATACGCAGTATTTT.

V gene TRBV30 combines with J gene TRBJ1-2; D is ambiguous. The CDR3 extends over 12 amino acids. The germline CDR1 and CDR2 sequences are GTSNPN and SVGIG (reference sequence). V was pared by 0 bases and J by 8 bases, with 10 bases between. CDR3 sequence (DNA): TGTGCCTGGAGTGTCACGGGGAGCGGCTACACCTTC. Translation: CAWSVTGSGYTF.